Listed below are T cell receptor beta chains from one sample, sequenced in a study of T cell repertoires in cytomegalovirus infection. MiXCR, run by TCRdb on the reads, gives a single entry per CDR3 protein. Of approximately 81,000 distinct CDR3 sequences listed, under 30% are singletons. These receptors are not linked to any known antigen. The sample was CD8+ T cells from cultured PBMCs, taken from culture after CMV antigen stimulation. All receptors come from a human donor in good health (CMV status not recorded). Some clones in this sample may be carry-over from other donors' samples. Both conserved end residues are part of each CDR3. D genes are given only for firm matches. The size of a clone is reported for some rows only, either as once, few or many, or as a class for expanded clones.

clone_size	d_call	v_call	j_call	cdr3_nt	cdr3_aa
-	-	TRBV27	TRBJ2-3	TGTGCCAGCAGTTTATACGCTCCAGATACGCAGTATTTT	CASSLYAPDTQYF
-	-	TRBV9	TRBJ1-1	TGTGCCAGCAGCGTAGGAGGGGCGGGCACTGAAGCTTTCTTT	CASSVGGAGTEAFF
-	TRBD1	TRBV3-1	TRBJ2-5	TGTGCCAGCAGCCAAGCCCGGGACAGGGGGGGACGGTACCAAGAGACCCAGTACTTC	CASSQARDRGGRYQETQYF
many	-	TRBV11-2	TRBJ2-2	TGTGCCAGCAGCTTAGATGGGGGGGGGGGCCGAGGCGCCGGGGAGCTGTTTTTT	CASSLDGGGGRGAGELFF
few	TRBD1	TRBV12-3/TRBV12-4	TRBJ2-7	TGTGCCAGCAGTGTAGGACAGGGTACCTACGAGCAGTACTTC	CASSVGQGTYEQYF
few	TRBD1	TRBV4-1	TRBJ1-3	TGCGCCAGCAGCCAAGAAGACAGGGCTGGAAACACCATATATTTT	CASSQEDRAGNTIYF
many	-	TRBV6-5	TRBJ1-1	TGTGCCAGCAGTTACTCGAGTGGAGGGGGCACTGAAGCTTTCTTT	CASSYSSGGGTEAFF
many	-	TRBV7-6	TRBJ1-4	TGCGCAGGGTTCGAAAAACTGTTTTTT	CAGFEKLFF
-	TRBD1	TRBV13	TRBJ1-5	TGTGCCAGCAGCTCATCCGGGACAGGGGATCAGCCCCAGCATTTT	CASSSSGTGDQPQHF
-	-	TRBV3-1	TRBJ2-7	TGTGCCAGCAAGGCCAGGGCGGAGGCTTACGAGCAGTACTTC	CASKARAEAYEQYF
-	-	TRBV30	TRBJ2-3	TGTGCCTGGAGTGCCCCAGGGACAGATACGCAGTATTTT	CAWSAPGTDTQYF
-	-	TRBV12-5	TRBJ1-4	TGTGCTAGTGGTTTGGCCTCTACTAATGAAAAACTGTTTTTT	CASGLASTNEKLFF
many	-	TRBV7-8	TRBJ2-5	TGTGCCAGCAGCCCCCCCTCCTCTCAGGCAGATCAAGAGACCCAGTACTTC	CASSPPSSQADQETQYF
-	-	TRBV18	TRBJ1-4	TGTGCCACTACCGTGGGGCGTAATGAAAAACTGTTTTTT	CATTVGRNEKLFF
-	-	TRBV5-6	TRBJ1-2	TGTGCCAGCAGCCCAGGTCGACAGTACTATGGCTACACCTTC	CASSPGRQYYGYTF
-	-	TRBV6-5	TRBJ2-2	TGTGCCAGCAGTTACGGGGTGGCCGGGGAGCTGTTTTTT	CASSYGVAGELFF
many	-	TRBV6-2/TRBV6-3	TRBJ2-7	TGTGCCAGCAGACAATTTCCGGGACGGGACGAGCAGTACTTC	CASRQFPGRDEQYF
-	TRBD1	TRBV6-6	TRBJ1-2	TGTGCCAGCGGACACCGGGACAGGGGGCAGGCGAGCTATGGCTACACCTTC	CASGHRDRGQASYGYTF